This TCR beta chain was sequenced for a study of T-cell memory formation after mild COVID-19. About the study: TCR clustering was largely donor specific.

From 5'RACE with constant-segment primers came TCR alpha and TCR beta cDNA libraries that carried sample barcodes and UMIs. One entry per CDR3 protein results from TCRdb running MiXCR on the 5' RACE reads. Here the sample spans 400,000 to 450,000 distinct CDR3 sequences, roughly 17% being singletons. As to this clonotype: Its matching antigen is unknown.

The length of the CDR3 is 15 residues. CDR1 MNHEY and CDR2 SVGAGI come from the germline V gene. The J segment lost 0 bases and the V segment lost 6 bases, leaving 4 bases of the junction unmatched. Notes on the study in general: Clones that shrank (day 15 to 85) were balanced CD4/CD8, whereas later expanders leaned CD4+. Shrinking CD4+ clones were chiefly CM and EM; CD8+ ones were chiefly EMRA.

Specimen: PBMCs or a T cell subset sorted from them (not recorded which). The chain employs TRBV6-5 and TRBJ2-7; 11 nucleotides agree with TRBD2. This receptor was identified in a man between 18 and 35 years old who had mild COVID-19 (a few samples of this study predate the infection). Cell type and time point are not known. The CDR3 DNA is TGTGCCAGCAGACTAGCGGGAGAGTACTCCTACGAGCAGTACTTC. Its protein product is CASRLAGEYSYEQYF.